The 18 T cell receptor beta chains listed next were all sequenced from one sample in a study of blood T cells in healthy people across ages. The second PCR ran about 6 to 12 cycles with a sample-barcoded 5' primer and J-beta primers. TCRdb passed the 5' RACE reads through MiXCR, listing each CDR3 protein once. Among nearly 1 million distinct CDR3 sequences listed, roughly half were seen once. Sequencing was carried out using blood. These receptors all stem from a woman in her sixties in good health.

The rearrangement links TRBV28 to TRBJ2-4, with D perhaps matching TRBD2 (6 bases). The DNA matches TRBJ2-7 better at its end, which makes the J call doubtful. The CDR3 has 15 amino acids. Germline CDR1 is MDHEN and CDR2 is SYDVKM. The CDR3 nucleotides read TGTGCCAGCAGCATTCCAGGTGGAGGGGTCTCCGAGCAGTACTTC. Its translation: CASSIPGGGVSEQYF.

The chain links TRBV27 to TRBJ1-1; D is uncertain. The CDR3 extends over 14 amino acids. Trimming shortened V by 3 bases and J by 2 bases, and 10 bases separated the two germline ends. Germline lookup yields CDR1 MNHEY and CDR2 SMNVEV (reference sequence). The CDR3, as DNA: TGTGCCAGCAGTTTTGGGGTTCCAAACACTGAAGCTTTCTTT. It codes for CASSFGVPNTEAFF.

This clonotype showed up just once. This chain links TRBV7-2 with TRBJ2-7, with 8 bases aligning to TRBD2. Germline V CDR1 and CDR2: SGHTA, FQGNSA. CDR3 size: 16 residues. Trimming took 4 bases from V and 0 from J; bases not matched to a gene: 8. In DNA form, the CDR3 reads TGTGCCAGCAGCTACCGGGGTAGCGGGAACTCCTACGAGCAGTACTTC. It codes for CASSYRGSGNSYEQYF. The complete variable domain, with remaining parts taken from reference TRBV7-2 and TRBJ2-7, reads GAGVSQSPSNKVTEKGKDVELRCDPISGHTALYWYRQSLGQGLEFLIYFQGNSAPDKSGLPSDRFSAERTGGSVSTLTIQRTQQEDSAVYLCASSYRGSGNSYEQYFGPGTRLTVT.

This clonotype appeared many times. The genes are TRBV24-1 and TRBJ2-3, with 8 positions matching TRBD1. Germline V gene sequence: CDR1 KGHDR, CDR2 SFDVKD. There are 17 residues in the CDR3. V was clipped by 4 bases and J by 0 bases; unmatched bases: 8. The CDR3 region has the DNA TGTGCCACCAGTGACGGACAGGGAGAGACTAGCACAGATACGCAGTATTTT. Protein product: CATSDGQGETSTDTQYF.

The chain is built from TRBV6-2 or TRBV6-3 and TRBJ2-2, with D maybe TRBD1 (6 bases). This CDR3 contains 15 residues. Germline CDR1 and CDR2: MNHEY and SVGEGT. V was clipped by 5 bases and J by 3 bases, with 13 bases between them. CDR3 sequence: CASSGAGVHTGELFF. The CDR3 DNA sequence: TGTGCCAGCAGTGGAGCAGGGGTACACACCGGGGAGCTGTTTTTT.

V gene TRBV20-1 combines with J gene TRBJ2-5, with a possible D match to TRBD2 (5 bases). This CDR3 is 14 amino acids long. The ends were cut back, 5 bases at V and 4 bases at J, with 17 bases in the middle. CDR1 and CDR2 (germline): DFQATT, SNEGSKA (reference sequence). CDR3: CSAPPQQGRETQYF. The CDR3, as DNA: TGCAGTGCTCCCCCCCAGCAAGGGAGAGAGACCCAGTACTTC.

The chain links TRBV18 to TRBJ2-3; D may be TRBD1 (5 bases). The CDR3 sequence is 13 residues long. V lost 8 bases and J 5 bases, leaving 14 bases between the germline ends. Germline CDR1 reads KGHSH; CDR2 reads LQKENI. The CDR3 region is CASTKSQGDTQYF. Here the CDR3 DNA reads TGTGCCAGCACGAAGAGTCAGGGAGATACGCAGTATTTT.

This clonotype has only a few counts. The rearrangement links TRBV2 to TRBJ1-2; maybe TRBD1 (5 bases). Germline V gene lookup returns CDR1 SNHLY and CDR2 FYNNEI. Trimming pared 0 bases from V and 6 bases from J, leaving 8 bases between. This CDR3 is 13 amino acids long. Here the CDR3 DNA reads TGTGCCAGCAGTGAAGCGCGGGGGGATGGCTACACCTTC. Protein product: CASSEARGDGYTF.

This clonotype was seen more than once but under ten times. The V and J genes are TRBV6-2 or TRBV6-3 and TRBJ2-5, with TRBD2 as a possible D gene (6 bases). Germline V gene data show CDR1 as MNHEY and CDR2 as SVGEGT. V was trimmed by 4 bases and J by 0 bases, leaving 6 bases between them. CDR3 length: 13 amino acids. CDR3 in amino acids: CASSWDYQETQYF. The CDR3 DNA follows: TGTGCCAGCAGTTGGGACTACCAAGAGACCCAGTACTTC.

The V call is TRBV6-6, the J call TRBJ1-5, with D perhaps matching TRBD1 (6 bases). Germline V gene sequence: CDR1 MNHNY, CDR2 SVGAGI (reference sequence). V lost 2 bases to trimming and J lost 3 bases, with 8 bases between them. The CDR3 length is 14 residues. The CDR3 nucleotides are TGTGCCAGCAGTTACAGGGACATCAATCAGCCCCAGCATTTT. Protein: CASSYRDINQPQHF.

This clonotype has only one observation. This CDR3 reads CASSFDRVVSEAFF. In nucleotides, the CDR3 is TGTGCCAGCAGTTTCGACAGGGTAGTATCTGAAGCTTTCTTT. V gene TRBV12-3 or TRBV12-4 combines with J gene TRBJ1-1; 7 bases are a match to TRBD1. The CDR3 contains 14 residues. V trimming: 3 bases; J trimming: 6 bases; junction bases outside the gene matches: 7.

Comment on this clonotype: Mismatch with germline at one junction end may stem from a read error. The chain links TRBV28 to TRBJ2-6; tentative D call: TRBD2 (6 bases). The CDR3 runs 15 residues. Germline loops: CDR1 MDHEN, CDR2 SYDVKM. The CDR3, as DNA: TGTGCCGGCAGTTTTCCCAGCGGGTGGGCCAACGTCCTGACTTTC. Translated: CAGSFPSGWANVLTF.

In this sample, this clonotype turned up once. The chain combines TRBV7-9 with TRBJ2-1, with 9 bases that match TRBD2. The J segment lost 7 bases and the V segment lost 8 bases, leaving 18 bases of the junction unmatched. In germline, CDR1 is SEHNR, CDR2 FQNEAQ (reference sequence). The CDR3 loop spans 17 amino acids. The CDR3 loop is CASSPPWRASGKNEQFF. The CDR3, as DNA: TGTGCCAGCTCCCCACCTTGGCGCGCTAGCGGGAAGAATGAGCAGTTCTTC.

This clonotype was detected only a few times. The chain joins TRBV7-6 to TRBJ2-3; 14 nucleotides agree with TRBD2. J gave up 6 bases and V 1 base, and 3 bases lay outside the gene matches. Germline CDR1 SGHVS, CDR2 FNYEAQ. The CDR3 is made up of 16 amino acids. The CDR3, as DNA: TGTGCCAGCAGCTTAGGGGGACTAGCGGGAGTGGATACGCAGTATTTT. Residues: CASSLGGLAGVDTQYF. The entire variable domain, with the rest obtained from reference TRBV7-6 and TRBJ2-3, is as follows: GAGVSQSPRYKVTKRGQDVALRCDPISGHVSLYWYRQALGQGPEFLTYFNYEAQQDKSGLPNDRFSAERPEGSISTLTIQRTEQRDSAMYRCASSLGGLAGVDTQYFGPGTRLTVL.

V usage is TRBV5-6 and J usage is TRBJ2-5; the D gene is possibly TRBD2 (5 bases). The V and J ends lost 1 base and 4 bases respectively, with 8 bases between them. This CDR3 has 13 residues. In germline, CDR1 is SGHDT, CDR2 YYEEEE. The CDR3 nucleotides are TGTGCCAGCAGCTTGCACCTAGCAGAGACCCAGTACTTC. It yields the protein CASSLHLAETQYF.

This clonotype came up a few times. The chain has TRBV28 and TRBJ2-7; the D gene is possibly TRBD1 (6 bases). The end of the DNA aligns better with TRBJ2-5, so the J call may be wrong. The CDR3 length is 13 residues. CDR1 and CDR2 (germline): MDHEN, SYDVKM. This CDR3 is CASSYAGVETQYF. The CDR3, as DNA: TGTGCCAGCAGTTATGCAGGGGTTGAGACCCAGTACTTC.

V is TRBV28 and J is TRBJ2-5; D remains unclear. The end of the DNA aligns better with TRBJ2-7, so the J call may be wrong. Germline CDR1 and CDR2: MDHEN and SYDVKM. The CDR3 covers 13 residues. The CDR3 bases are TGTGCCAGCAGTCGGCCGGATGTCGGCGAGCAGTACTTC. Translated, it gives CASSRPDVGEQYF.

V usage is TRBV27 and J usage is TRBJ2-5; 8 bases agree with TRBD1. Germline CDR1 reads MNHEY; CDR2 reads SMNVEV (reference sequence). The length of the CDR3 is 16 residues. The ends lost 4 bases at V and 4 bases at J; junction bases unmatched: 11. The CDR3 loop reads CASSSEPPDRAETQYF. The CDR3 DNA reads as TGTGCCAGCAGTTCCGAGCCCCCGGACAGGGCAGAGACCCAGTACTTC.